A selection of T cell receptor beta chains follows, all from one sample in a study of blood T cell repertoires in COVID-19. Sequenced by immunoSEQ multiplex PCR; TCRdb stores in-frame clones only, minus some. The data show 150,000 or so clones, about four fifths seen once. The sequenced sample consisted of peripheral blood. The receptor set was obtained from a human donor with acute or convalescent COVID-19. The donor label of this sample is uncertain. Each CDR3 is given with its conserved first and last residue. D genes are given only for firm matches. A row's size may be missing; if present it is once, few, many or a size class.

NA | NA | TRBJ1-3 | TRBV5-1 | CASSFESSGNTIYF | TGCGCCAGCAGCTTTGAGAGCTCTGGAAACACCATATATTTT
NA | NA | TRBJ1-1 | TRBV6-5 | CASSYSLAGETEAFF | TGTGCCAGCAGTTACTCCCTAGCAGGGGAGACTGAAGCTTTCTTT
TRBD1 | NA | TRBJ1-3 | TRBV19 | CASSPTRDSSGNTIYF | TGTGCCAGTAGTCCAACCCGGGACAGCTCTGGAAACACCATATATTTT
NA | NA | TRBJ2-2 | TRBV27 | CASGQGTGELFF | TGTGCCAGCGGGCAGGGCACCGGGGAGCTGTTTTTT
TRBD2 | NA | TRBJ2-5 | TRBV6-5 | CASSYPGTSGQETQYF | TGTGCCAGCAGTTATCCCGGGACTAGCGGGCAAGAGACCCAGTACTTC
NA | few | TRBJ2-3 | TRBV24-1 | CATSGRATDTQYF | TGTGCCACCAGTGGCAGGGCAACAGATACGCAGTATTTT
NA | NA | TRBJ1-1 | TRBV5-6 | CASSFLDRGTEAFF | TGTGCCAGCAGCTTCTTGGATAGGGGCACTGAAGCTTTCTTT
NA | NA | TRBJ2-1 | TRBV9 | CASSVEDSFTYNEQFF | TGTGCCAGCAGCGTAGAAGATAGCTTCACCTACAATGAGCAGTTCTTC
NA | NA | TRBJ1-2 | TRBV29-1 | CSERTLAYGYTF | TGCAGCGAGCGGACTTTGGCCTATGGCTACACCTTC
NA | few | TRBJ1-3 | TRBV18 | CASSPIGIRSSGNTIYF | TGTGCCAGCTCACCGATCGGTATCCGGAGCTCTGGAAACACCATATATTTT
NA | NA | TRBJ1-4 | TRBV15 | CATSRWVGGEEKLFF | TGTGCCACCAGCAGATGGGTGGGGGGTGAGGAAAAACTGTTTTTT
NA | NA | TRBJ1-1 | TRBV2 | CATSRGTVNTEAFF | TGTGCCACTTCCCGCGGGACTGTGAACACTGAAGCTTTCTTT
TRBD2 | NA | TRBJ2-3 | TRBV2 | CASSPLLAGGKDTQYF | TGTGCCAGCAGTCCACTACTAGCGGGGGGCAAAGATACGCAGTATTTT
TRBD1 | NA | TRBJ1-3 | TRBV2 | CASTRTGTGNTIYF | TGTGCCAGCACCAGGACAGGGACTGGAAACACCATATATTTT
NA | NA | TRBJ1-1 | TRBV6-1 | CASSEALQRRGGGTEAFF | TGTGCCAGCAGTGAAGCGCTTCAAAGACGTGGGGGCGGCACTGAAGCTTTCTTT
NA | NA | TRBJ1-2 | TRBV19 | CATSDGAYGYTF | TGTGCCACCAGTGATGGGGCCTATGGCTACACCTTC
NA | NA | TRBJ1-4 | TRBV2 | CASSTTTNEKLFF | TGTGCCAGCAGTACTACAACTAATGAAAAACTGTTTTTT
TRBD1 | NA | TRBJ2-2 | TRBV5-1 | CASSIRDRTNTGELFF | TGCGCCAGCAGCATCCGGGACAGAACAAACACCGGGGAGCTGTTTTTT
NA | NA | TRBJ1-6 | TRBV6-6 | CASSYSVGGAVSPLHF | TGTGCCAGCAGTTACTCGGTGGGAGGGGCTGTTTCACCCCTCCACTTT
NA | NA | TRBJ1-2 | TRBV2 | CASSATGSEDYGYTF | TGTGCCAGCAGCGCCACAGGGTCGGAAGACTATGGCTACACCTTC
NA | NA | TRBJ1-6 | TRBV6-1 | CASSEPRDYNSPLHF | TGTGCCAGCAGTGAACCCAGGGACTATAATTCACCCCTCCACTTT
NA | NA | TRBJ2-3 | TRBV21-1 | CASSKGGPTDTQYF | TGTGCCAGCAGCAAAGGAGGCCCCACAGATACGCAGTATTTT
NA | NA | TRBJ1-5 | TRBV19 | CASSKADYSNQPQHF | TGTGCCAGTAGTAAGGCAGACTATAGCAATCAGCCCCAGCATTTT
NA | NA | TRBJ1-2 | TRBV7-9 | CASSSGAYGYTF | TGTGCCAGCAGTTCGGGAGCCTATGGCTACACCTTC